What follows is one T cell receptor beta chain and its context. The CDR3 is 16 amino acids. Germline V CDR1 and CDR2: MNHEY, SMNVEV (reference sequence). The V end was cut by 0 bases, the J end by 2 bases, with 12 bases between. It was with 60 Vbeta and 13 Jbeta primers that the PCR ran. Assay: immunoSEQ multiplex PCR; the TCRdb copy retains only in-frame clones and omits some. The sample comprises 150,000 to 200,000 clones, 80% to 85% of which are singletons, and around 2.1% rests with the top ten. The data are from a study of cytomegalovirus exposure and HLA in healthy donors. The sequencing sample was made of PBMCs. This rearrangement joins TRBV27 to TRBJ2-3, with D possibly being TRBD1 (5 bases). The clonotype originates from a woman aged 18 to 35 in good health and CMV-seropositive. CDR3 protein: CASSLSRVPSTDTQYF. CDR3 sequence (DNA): TGTGCCAGCAGTTTATCCAGGGTCCCATCCACAGATACGCAGTATTTT.